These 18 T cell receptor beta chains originate from one sample sequenced in a study of cytomegalovirus exposure and HLA in healthy donors. It was with 60 Vbeta and 13 Jbeta primers that the PCR ran. Method: immunoSEQ multiplex PCR; TCRdb's copy keeps in-frame clones and lacks some. The repertoire holds 100,000 to 150,000 clones, with 82% as singletons. Material for sequencing was PBMCs. The source of these receptors is a woman in her forties or fifties in good health and CMV-seropositive.

Turning to this clone: The junction departs from germline at one end; a sequencing error may be responsible. V is TRBV7-7 and J is TRBJ2-1, with 11 bases fitting TRBD2. CDR1 and CDR2 (germline): SSHAT, FNYEAQ (reference sequence). The CDR3 loop spans 13 amino acids. CDR3 sequence: CASSPGTSGEQFF. The CDR3 DNA reads as TGTGCTAGCAGCCCTGGGACTAGCGGCGAGCAGTTCTTC. Full variable domain (remainder filled in from reference TRBV7-7 and TRBJ2-1): GAGVSQSPRYKVTKRGQDVTLRCDPISSHATLYWYQQALGQGPEFLTYFNYEAQPDKSGLPSDRFSAERPEGSISTLTIQRTEQRDSAMYRCASSPGTSGEQFFGPGTRLTVL.

The chain links TRBV4-2 to TRBJ2-2; TRBD2 might be the D (5 bases). The CDR3 spans 18 residues. The V and J ends lost 0 bases and 4 bases respectively, with 18 bases between them. In germline, CDR1 is LGHNA, CDR2 YNFKEQ. The CDR3 region has the DNA TGTGCCAGCAGCCAAGACCCCTCCACGCCCGCGGGCACCGGGGAGCTGTTTTTT. It is translated as CASSQDPSTPAGTGELFF.

The rearrangement links TRBV11-2 to TRBJ2-7, with a possible D match to TRBD1 (6 bases). The CDR3 covers 12 residues. Trimming pared 6 bases from V and 3 bases from J, leaving 9 bases between. Looked up from germline, CDR1 is SGHAT and CDR2 is FQNNGV. The CDR3 DNA is TGTGCCAGCAGTCAGGGGTACTACGAGCAGTACTTC. It codes for CASSQGYYEQYF.

The CDR3 nucleotides read TGTGCCAGCAGTCCCGGACAGGGGGTGGAGGAGACCCAGTACTTC. The encoded protein is CASSPGQGVEETQYF. V usage is TRBV11-3 and J usage is TRBJ2-5; 10 nucleotides line up with TRBD1. Trimming took 6 bases from V and 5 from J; bases not matched to a gene: 9. This CDR3 is built from 15 residues. The germline V gene encodes CDR1 SGHNT and CDR2 YENEEA.

The J gene is TRBJ2-3, the V gene TRBV27; maybe TRBD2 (6 bases). This CDR3 has 12 residues. CDR1 MNHEY and CDR2 SMNVEV come from the germline V gene (reference sequence). The V end was cut by 5 bases, the J end by 8 bases, with 11 bases between. CDR3 sequence (DNA): TGTGCCAGCAGTATATTCGGGGGTACGCAGTATTTT. Encoded protein: CASSIFGGTQYF.

This clone was observed once. This chain joins TRBV18 and TRBJ2-1, with D uncertain. Trimming took off 2 bases at V and 8 bases at J, with 16 bases between the two ends. The germline CDR1 and CDR2 sequences are KGHSH and LQKENI. There are 15 residues in the CDR3. CDR3 protein: CASSPFDTPRYEQFF. The CDR3 DNA follows: TGTGCCAGCTCACCATTCGACACCCCCAGGTATGAGCAGTTCTTC.

The V call is TRBV7-6, the J call TRBJ2-1; TRBD2 matches 8 bases. Looked up from germline, CDR1 is SGHVS and CDR2 is FNYEAQ. The length of the CDR3 is 16 residues. Germline trimming cut 5 bases from V and 0 bases from J; bases unmatched to any gene: 6. CDR3 sequence reads: CASSPLAGSSYNEQFF. The CDR3 DNA follows: TGTGCCAGCAGCCCCCTAGCGGGTTCCTCCTACAATGAGCAGTTCTTC. Complete variable domain (other parts from reference TRBV7-6 and TRBJ2-1): GAGVSQSPRYKVTKRGQDVALRCDPISGHVSLYWYRQALGQGPEFLTYFNYEAQQDKSGLPNDRFSAERPEGSISTLTIQRTEQRDSAMYRCASSPLAGSSYNEQFFGPGTRLTVL.

The chain has TRBV5-1 and TRBJ2-1; TRBD2 agrees at 15 bases. CDR3 length equals 15 residues. The junction had 5 bases not matched to a gene; V was cut back by 4 bases and J by 9 bases. The germline V gene encodes CDR1 SGHRS and CDR2 YFSETQ. The CDR3 DNA is TGCGCCAGCAGCCGGACTAGCGGGAGGGCCGGTGAGCAGTTCTTC. Translating it yields CASSRTSGRAGEQFF. Looking up the rest from reference TRBV5-1 and TRBJ2-1 gives the full variable domain: KAGVTQTPRYLIKTRGQQVTLSCSPISGHRSVSWYQQTPGQGLQFLFEYFSETQRNKGNFPGRFSGRQFSNSRSEMNVSTLELGDSALYLCASSRTSGRAGEQFFGPGTRLTVL.

The chain is built from TRBV6-6 and TRBJ2-3; D not resolved. Trimming cost V 9 bases and J 6 bases, with 16 bases left between them. The CDR3 is 13 residues long. Germline V gene lookup returns CDR1 MNHNY and CDR2 SVGAGI (reference sequence). CDR3 DNA sequence: TGTGCCAGTCACTCGCCTCTTACGGATACGCAGTATTTT. Its translation is CASHSPLTDTQYF.

J is TRBJ2-1 and V is TRBV7-2; 8 bases map to TRBD2. V lost 3 bases and J lost 0; bases outside the gene matches: 4. CDR1 SGHTA and CDR2 FQGNSA come from the germline V gene. The CDR3 sequence is 16 residues long. The CDR3 region is CASSFREGRSYNEQFF. CDR3 DNA sequence: TGTGCCAGCAGCTTCCGGGAGGGCCGCTCCTACAATGAGCAGTTCTTC.

This rearrangement joins TRBV13 to TRBJ1-2, with D tentatively TRBD1 (6 bases). Deletions cut 4 bases from V and 7 bases from J, with 22 bases between. The CDR3 sequence is 16 residues long. Germline lookup yields CDR1 PRHDT and CDR2 FYEKMQ (reference sequence). The CDR3 protein is CASSSTLQGMRVGYTF. In DNA form, the CDR3 reads TGTGCCAGCAGCTCGACTTTACAGGGAATGAGGGTTGGCTACACCTTC.

This clone has more than one count but fewer than ten. The chain employs TRBV27 and TRBJ2-1; no definite D call. The CDR3 has 16 amino acids. The germline V and J ends were trimmed by 1 base and 0 bases, with 10 bases remaining between them. CDR1 is MNHEY and CDR2 is SMNVEV in the germline V gene (reference sequence). The CDR3 region is CASSLLSLSSYNEQFF. CDR3 DNA sequence: TGTGCCAGCAGTTTATTAAGTCTGAGCTCCTACAATGAGCAGTTCTTC.

V usage is TRBV11-3 and J usage is TRBJ2-1; TRBD2 matches at 8 bases. J gave up 9 bases and V 4 bases, and 11 bases lay outside the gene matches. The germline CDR1 and CDR2 sequences are SGHNT and YENEEA. The CDR3 runs to 15 residues. Here the CDR3 reads CASSYRGGLVIEQFF. For the CDR3, the DNA is TGTGCCAGCAGCTACCGGGGGGGTCTGGTAATTGAGCAGTTCTTC.

J is TRBJ2-2 and V is TRBV4-1; TRBD1 matches 8 bases. The trim removed 3 bases at V and 3 bases at J, leaving 6 bases unmatched. Germline CDR1 reads MGHRA; CDR2 reads YSYEKL. The CDR3 has 16 amino acids. The CDR3 loop reads CASSQGDRLDTGELFF. CDR3 in DNA: TGCGCCAGCAGCCAGGGGGACAGGTTAGACACCGGGGAGCTGTTTTTT.

This clone occurred once. The rearrangement uses TRBV18 and TRBJ2-7, with 8 bases lining up with TRBD2. The trim removed 4 bases at V and 2 bases at J, leaving 7 bases unmatched. Germline V gene data show CDR1 as KGHSH and CDR2 as LQKENI. The CDR3 loop spans 15 amino acids. The CDR3 reads CASSQPGLVPYEQYF. CDR3 DNA: TGTGCCAGCTCACAACCGGGACTAGTCCCCTACGAGCAGTACTTC.

The chain is built from TRBV2 and TRBJ2-2; 9 nucleotides agree with TRBD1. The length of the CDR3 is 15 residues. Germline loops: CDR1 SNHLY, CDR2 FYNNEI. Germline trimming cut 4 bases from V and 5 bases from J; bases unmatched to any gene: 5. Here the CDR3 reads CASSGKDRGTGELFF. DNA for the CDR3: TGTGCCAGCAGTGGAAAGGACAGGGGTACCGGGGAGCTGTTTTTT.

This clone has only a few counts. The V gene is TRBV6-1, the J gene TRBJ1-1, with D perhaps TRBD1 (5 bases). This CDR3 comprises 15 residues. Germline V lookup: CDR1 MNHNS, CDR2 SASEGT. V gave up 6 bases and J gave up 4 bases, with 18 bases separating them. CDR3 protein: CASRRLGLTVTEAFF. The CDR3 bases are TGTGCCAGCAGACGGTTGGGCCTGACAGTCACTGAAGCTTTCTTT.

The chain is built from TRBV29-1 and TRBJ1-1; 7 bases line up with TRBD1. Germline V gene lookup returns CDR1 SQVTM and CDR2 ANQGSEA. V trimming: 2 bases; J trimming: 3 bases; junction bases outside the gene matches: 6. The CDR3 has 14 amino acids. This CDR3 reads CSVEKLRGYTEAFF. CDR3 DNA sequence: TGCAGCGTTGAAAAGCTCAGGGGGTACACTGAAGCTTTCTTT.